Listed here is a single T cell receptor beta chain. Its antigen is not known. Expressed TCRB transcripts got sequenced, as all isolated RNA was reverse transcribed. Here immunoSEQ multiplex PCR was the method, and the copy in TCRdb shows in-frame clones only, minus some. The data hold 130,000 or so clones, with 15% to 20% observed a single time. These data are taken from a study of beta chain features in type 1 diabetes. Study-level findings and limits: A moderate, significant TCRB CDR3 shortening appeared in type 1 diabetes across four CD4+ subsets. Any PCR bias toward short templates would affect both groups alike.

V dropped 6 bases and J dropped 5; count of bases not matched to a gene: 8. Germline V CDR1 and CDR2: WSHSY, SAAADI. The length of the CDR3 is 14 residues. Sequencing input: central memory CD4+ T cells from blood. The TCR originated in a man aged 18 to 35 with type 1 diabetes. The gene calls are TRBV10-2 and TRBJ1-2; TRBD1 matches at 8 bases. The CDR3 is CASREGQGAYGYTF. CDR3 DNA: TGCGCCAGCAGGGAAGGACAGGGAGCATATGGCTACACCTTC.